Listed below are T cell receptor beta chains from one sample, sequenced in a study of blood T cell repertoires in COVID-19. The method was immunoSEQ multiplex PCR; TCRdb's version includes in-frame clones alone and lacks a portion of them. The sample comprises roughly 400,000 clones, over 75% of which are singletons, and 1.2% to 1.5% rests with the top ten. Sequenced: PBMCs or T cells enriched from blood (not recorded which). Source of these receptors: a woman between 18 and 29 years old who had been exposed to COVID-19. CDR3s include the opening cysteine and the closing phenylalanine or tryptophan. A D gene is named only where the DNA matches it firmly. Only part of the rows carry a size: once, few, many, or a class if the clone is expanded.

>-|16|-|TRBJ2-6|TRBV28
TGTGCCAGCAGTTTTTTGAGTGACACTGGGGCCAACGTCCTGACTTTC
CASSFLSDTGANVLTF
>TRBD2|16|-|TRBJ2-3|TRBV6-2/TRBV6-3
TGTGCCAGCAGTTACTCGATTGCGGGGGACTCATTTACGCAGTATTTT
CASSYSIAGDSFTQYF
>-|14|few|TRBJ1-1|TRBV29-1
TGCAGCGTTGGGCCCCGTCCTCCAAACACTGAAGCTTTCTTT
CSVGPRPPNTEAFF
>TRBD2|18|-|TRBJ2-1|TRBV4-2
TGTGCCAGCAGCCAAATTAGCTTACTAGCGGGGGGATACAATGAGCAGTTCTTC
CASSQISLLAGGYNEQFF
>-|16|-|TRBJ2-5|TRBV4-3
TGCGCCAGCAGCCAAGACCGTTGGGGGGACCAAGAGACCCAGTACTTC
CASSQDRWGDQETQYF
>TRBD1|15|-|TRBJ1-1|TRBV7-9
TGTGCCAGCAGCCACACGGGACAGGTGAACACTGAAGCTTTCTTT
CASSHTGQVNTEAFF
>-|13|-|TRBJ2-5|TRBV10-3
TGTGCCATCTCAGAGGGGGGGCAAGAGACCCAGTACTTC
CAISEGGQETQYF
>TRBD1|14|-|TRBJ2-5|TRBV27
TGTGCCAGCAGTTCTGACAGGGCGGGAGAGACCCAGTACTTC
CASSSDRAGETQYF
>-|13|once|TRBJ1-5|TRBV27
TGTGCCAGCAGCCGCTTATCAGGGGCACCCCAGCATTTT
CASSRLSGAPQHF
>TRBD1|13|-|TRBJ1-1|TRBV18
TGTGCCAGCTCACCCGGGACAGGGCGGGAAGCTTTCTTT
CASSPGTGREAFF
>-|15|few|TRBJ1-3|TRBV10-3
TGTGCCATCAAATATACTGGAGGTGCTGGAAACACCATATATTTT
CAIKYTGGAGNTIYF
>TRBD1|18|-|TRBJ1-4|TRBV7-2
TGTGCCAGCAGCTTCCGTCCCGGGACAGGGGCCTCTAATGAAAAACTGTTTTTT
CASSFRPGTGASNEKLFF
>TRBD2|15|-|TRBJ2-3|TRBV30
TGTGCCTGGAGTGTACGGACGGGAGGAGGAGATACGCAGTATTTT
CAWSVRTGGGDTQYF
>-|15|-|TRBJ1-4|TRBV6-2/TRBV6-3
TGTGCCAGCAGTTACTCTGGGGAGACTAATGAAAAACTGTTTTTT
CASSYSGETNEKLFF
>TRBD1|17|few|TRBJ1-6|TRBV7-8
TGTGCCAGCAGCTTAAGACAGGGGAGCTCCTATAATTCACCCCTCCACTTT
CASSLRQGSSYNSPLHF
>TRBD2|15|-|TRBJ2-5|TRBV15
TGTGCCACCAGCAGAGACGCGGGGGGCCAAGAGACCCAGTACTTC
CATSRDAGGQETQYF
>-|14|-|TRBJ1-2|TRBV18
TGTGCCAGCTCACCCGGGGTGTGGGACTATGGCTACACCTTC
CASSPGVWDYGYTF
>-|16|-|TRBJ2-7|TRBV5-4
TGTGCCAGCAGCCCCGTGGAGGGAAGTCCATCCTACGAGCAGTACTTC
CASSPVEGSPSYEQYF
>TRBD1|14|few|TRBJ1-5|TRBV24-1
TGTGCCACCAGTCAGGGGGCGGCAAATCAGCCCCAGCATTTT
CATSQGAANQPQHF
>-|16|-|TRBJ2-2|TRBV13
TGTGCCAGCAGCTTAGGGAGGGCCTCGAACACCGGGGAGCTGTTTTTT
CASSLGRASNTGELFF
>-|14|few|TRBJ2-7|TRBV6-5
TGTGCCAGCAGTTATATCGGGGGAGCCTACGAGCAGTACTTC
CASSYIGGAYEQYF
>TRBD2|18|few|TRBJ2-1|TRBV4-3
TGCGCCAGCAGCCAAGAACCAACTAGCGGGGCAATATACAATGAGCAGTTCTTC
CASSQEPTSGAIYNEQFF
>-|12|-|TRBJ2-5|TRBV11-2
TGTGCCAGCAGCTTAGAATACGGAGGCCTGTACTTC
CASSLEYGGLYF